The source of this TCR beta chain is a study of cytomegalovirus exposure and HLA in healthy donors. General observations from the study: The authors later linked a missense DCLRE1C variant to TCR beta V- and J-gene trimming.

As regards this clone: Its specificity is unknown.

The primer mix had 60 Vbeta and 13 Jbeta primers. The protocol was immunoSEQ multiplex PCR, while the TCRdb copy is restricted to in-frame clones and leaves out a portion. The sample lists about 230,000 clones, about 80% occurring once. Per the germline V gene, CDR1 is LGHNT and CDR2 is FRNRAP. Germline trimming cut 0 bases from V and 3 bases from J; bases unmatched to any gene: 4. The CDR3 is 16 residues long. Sequenced input: PBMCs. The origin of this receptor is a woman aged 40-49 years in good health and CMV-seronegative. The chain has TRBV12-5 and TRBJ1-4; 7 bases line up with TRBD1. CDR3 residues: CASGLVPGQPNEKLFF. As DNA, the CDR3 is TGTGCTAGTGGTTTGGTACCGGGACAGCCTAATGAAAAACTGTTTTTT.